This T cell receptor beta chain is from a study of cytomegalovirus exposure and HLA in healthy donors. Study context: It was reported in a later analysis that the 120 or so validation repertoires used the same platform as the 550 to 850 first-cohort repertoires.

This CDR3 spans 14 amino acids. CDR1 and CDR2 from the germline V gene are SGHTA and FQGNSA. V lost 4 bases and J lost 2; bases outside the gene matches: 3. Turning to this clone: What it recognizes is unknown.

Whole-study findings and limits: Using the classifier, cytomegalovirus status was reportedly diagnosed with high specificity and sensitivity.

This table comes from immunoSEQ multiplex PCR, and its TCRdb copy is limited to in-frame clones, with some not included. The sample includes some 90,000 clones, 70% to 90% of them seen just once. This chain joins TRBV7-2 and TRBJ2-7; 9 bases are shared with TRBD2. Material: PBMCs. The sequence was obtained from a woman aged 25 to 39 in good health and CMV-seronegative. Here the CDR3 DNA reads TGTGCCAGCAGCTCGACTAGCGGACCCTACGAGCAGTACTTC. It codes for CASSSTSGPYEQYF. Looking up the rest from reference TRBV7-2 and TRBJ2-7 gives the full variable domain: GAGVSQSPSNKVTEKGKDVELRCDPISGHTALYWYRQSLGQGLEFLIYFQGNSAPDKSGLPSDRFSAERTGGSVSTLTIQRTQQEDSAVYLCASSSTSGPYEQYFGPGTRLTVT.